A selection of T cell receptor beta chains follows, all from one sample in a study of shared clonotypes between healthy human individuals. Generated by immunoSEQ multiplex PCR, the TCRdb table keeps only in-frame clones and is missing some. Of about 320,000 clones listed, 80% to 90% were seen once; the top ten hold about a sixth. Sequencing used memory CD8+ T cells sorted from blood. These receptors were obtained from a man between 18 and 29 years old in good health. The CDR3 runs from the conserved cysteine through the conserved F or W. D genes are given only for firm matches. Size tells how often a clone was seen (once, few, many) or the class of an expanded clone, and some rows leave it out.

j_call v_call cdr3_length d_call clone_size cdr3_aa cdr3_nt
TRBJ1-6 TRBV30 12 TRBD1 few CAWDRVSSPLHF TGTGCCTGGGACAGGGTCTCTTCACCCCTCCACTTT
TRBJ2-2 TRBV18 16 NA once CASSPGLKTNTGELFF TGTGCCAGCTCACCAGGACTGAAAACGAACACCGGGGAGCTGTTTTTT
TRBJ1-1 TRBV5-1 14 NA once CASSLDPWNTEAFF TGCGCCAGCAGCTTGGATCCCTGGAACACTGAAGCTTTCTTT
TRBJ2-5 TRBV4-1 15 NA once CASSRVGGDQETQYF TGCGCCAGCAGCCGGGTAGGAGGGGACCAAGAGACCCAGTACTTC
TRBJ2-5 TRBV7-9 15 TRBD1 NA CASSSPIDRGETQYF TGTGCCAGCAGCTCACCCATTGACAGGGGGGAGACCCAGTACTTC
TRBJ1-5 TRBV6-5 14 TRBD1 NA CASSLTGGVQPQHF TGTGCCAGCAGTTTGACAGGGGGGGTCCAGCCCCAGCATTTT
TRBJ2-5 TRBV6-5 13 TRBD1 NA CASSWTGQETQYF TGTGCCAGCAGCTGGACAGGCCAAGAGACCCAGTACTTC
TRBJ2-7 TRBV9 15 TRBD1 NA CASSIGTGGAYEQYF TGTGCCAGCAGCATCGGGACAGGGGGAGCCTACGAGCAGTACTTC
TRBJ1-2 TRBV25-1 15 NA NA CASSLGWGGDYGYTF TGTGCCAGCAGCCTCGGCTGGGGAGGGGACTATGGCTACACCTTC
TRBJ1-2 TRBV16 15 NA NA CASSPRDSSLYGYTF TGTGCCAGCAGCCCGAGAGACAGTTCCCTCTATGGCTACACCTTC
TRBJ1-2 TRBV6-5 15 NA NA CASSYFSTDSYGYTF TGTGCCAGCAGTTACTTTTCAACAGATTCCTATGGCTACACCTTC
TRBJ1-2 TRBV7-9 16 NA once CASRNNGQGGDYGYTF TGTGCCAGCAGAAATAACGGGCAGGGCGGCGACTATGGCTACACCTTC
TRBJ2-3 TRBV9 16 TRBD2 few CASSPTSGGGTDTQYF TGTGCCAGCAGCCCGACTAGCGGGGGGGGCACAGATACGCAGTATTTT
TRBJ1-2 TRBV7-9 12 NA NA CASSPGQVGYTF TGTGCCAGCAGCCCTGGGCAAGTTGGCTACACCTTC
TRBJ2-7 TRBV27 17 TRBD2 NA CASSPRPPGLATYEQYF TGTGCCAGCAGCCCCAGACCTCCGGGACTAGCTACCTACGAGCAGTACTTC
TRBJ1-5 TRBV2 15 NA NA CASSPDRLGNQPQHF TGTGCCAGCAGTCCCGACCGGTTGGGCAATCAGCCCCAGCATTTT
TRBJ1-2 TRBV6-5 12 TRBD1 NA CASKQGARGYTF TGTGCCAGCAAACAGGGGGCGCGAGGCTACACCTTC
TRBJ1-6 TRBV5-1 16 NA NA CASSVSGWGDNSPLHF TGCGCCAGCAGCGTTTCAGGCTGGGGGGATAATTCACCCCTCCACTTT